This T cell receptor (beta chain) stems from a study of technical replicates of blood from several donors. Generated by immunoSEQ multiplex PCR, the TCRdb table keeps only in-frame clones and is missing some. Of approximately 73,000 clones listed, 93% are singletons. This CDR3 contains 14 residues. The V and J ends lost 2 bases and 8 bases respectively, with 16 bases between them. CDR1 and CDR2 (germline): SQVTM, ANQGSEA. Sequenced: T cells isolated from PBMCs. This TCR was sampled from a human donor in good health. The chain carries TRBV29-1 and TRBJ2-1; D ambiguous. CDR3 in DNA: TGCAGCGTTGAAAAAGACACCCGAGTTGATGAGCAGTTCTTC. Protein product: CSVEKDTRVDEQFF.